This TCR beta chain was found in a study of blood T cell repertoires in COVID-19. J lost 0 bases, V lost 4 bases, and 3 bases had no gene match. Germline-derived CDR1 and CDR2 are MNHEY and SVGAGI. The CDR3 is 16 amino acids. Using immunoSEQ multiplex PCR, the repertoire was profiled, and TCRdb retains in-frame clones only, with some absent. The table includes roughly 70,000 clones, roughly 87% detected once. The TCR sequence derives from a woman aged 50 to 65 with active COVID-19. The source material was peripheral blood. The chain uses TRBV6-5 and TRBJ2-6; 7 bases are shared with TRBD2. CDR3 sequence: CASSSSGNSGANVLTF. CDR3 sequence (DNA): TGTGCCAGCAGTTCAAGCGGGAACTCTGGGGCCAACGTCCTGACTTTC.